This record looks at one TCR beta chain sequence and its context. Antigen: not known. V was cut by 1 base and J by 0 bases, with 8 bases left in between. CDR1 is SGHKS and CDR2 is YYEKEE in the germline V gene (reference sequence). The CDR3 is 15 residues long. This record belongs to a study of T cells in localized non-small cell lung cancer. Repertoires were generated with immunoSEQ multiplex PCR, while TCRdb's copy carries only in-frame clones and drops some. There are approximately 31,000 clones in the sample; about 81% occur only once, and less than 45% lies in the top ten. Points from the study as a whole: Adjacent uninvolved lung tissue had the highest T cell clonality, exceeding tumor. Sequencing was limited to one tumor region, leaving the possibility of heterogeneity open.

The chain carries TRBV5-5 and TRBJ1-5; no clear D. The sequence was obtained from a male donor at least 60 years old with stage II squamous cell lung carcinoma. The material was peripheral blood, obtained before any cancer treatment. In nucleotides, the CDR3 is TGTGCCAGCAGCTTGTTTGTCAATAGCAATCAGCCCCAGCATTTT. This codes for CASSLFVNSNQPQHF.